The 17 T cell receptor beta chains in this list originate from one sample, sequenced in a study of blood T cell repertoires in COVID-19. Generated by immunoSEQ multiplex PCR, the TCRdb table keeps only in-frame clones and is missing some. The sample gives 130,000 or so clones, around 86% of which show up once; roughly 1.5% is in the top ten. Sequencing input: peripheral blood. These receptors were collected from a human donor in a cohort sampled during active COVID-19.

This clone was picked up a small number of times. This chain links TRBV7-2 with TRBJ2-7; 12 bases fit TRBD2. The CDR3 runs 16 residues. In germline, CDR1 is SGHTA, CDR2 FQGNSA. The J segment lost 7 bases and the V segment lost 1 base, leaving 8 bases of the junction unmatched. The CDR3: CASSLGSSGRAGEQYF. The CDR3 DNA reads TGTGCCAGCAGCTTAGGATCTAGCGGGAGGGCCGGTGAGCAGTACTTC.

The V and J genes are TRBV12-3 or TRBV12-4 and TRBJ1-1; tentatively, D is TRBD1 (5 bases). The CDR3 loop spans 13 amino acids. V lost 8 bases and J lost 13, with 23 bases in between. The CDR3 nucleotides read TGTGCCAGCTCCCCAACCAGGCAGGGAAGTGGTTTCTTT. It yields the protein CASSPTRQGSGFF.

This clone was observed a few times. The chain links TRBV6-1 to TRBJ2-7; tentative D call: TRBD1 (5 bases). Germline V CDR1 and CDR2: MNHNS, SASEGT. V was clipped by 1 base and J by 1 base, with 11 bases between them. There are 15 residues in the CDR3. The CDR3 is CASSEVFKGSYEQYF. CDR3 bases: TGTGCCAGCAGTGAAGTGTTCAAGGGGTCCTACGAGCAGTACTTC.

This chain joins TRBV7-2 and TRBJ2-5, with 7 bases fitting TRBD2. There are 14 residues in the CDR3. J gave up 4 bases and V 3 bases, and 5 bases lay outside the gene matches. CDR1 and CDR2 (germline): SGHTA, FQGNSA. CDR3 in amino acids: CASSFQAGRETQYF. The CDR3 DNA reads as TGTGCCAGCAGCTTTCAAGCGGGAAGAGAGACCCAGTACTTC.

The chain carries TRBV7-9 and TRBJ2-4, with a possible D match to TRBD2 (5 bases). Germline CDR1 and CDR2: SEHNR and FQNEAQ (reference sequence). This CDR3 region has 16 residues. The V gene lost 0 bases and the J gene lost 1 base, with 10 bases spanning the gap. In DNA, the CDR3 is TGTGCCAGCAGCTTAGCGCTCGGCGGGGCCAAAAACATTCAGTACTTC. Protein sequence: CASSLALGGAKNIQYF.

The chain employs TRBV27 and TRBJ2-1; D perhaps matches TRBD2 (6 bases). The V end lost 0 bases, the J end lost 8 bases, and 17 bases lay between the germline ends. The germline gives CDR1 MNHEY, CDR2 SMNVEV (reference sequence). CDR3 length equals 16 residues. The DNA for the CDR3 is TGTGCCAGCAGTTTATCTTCCCCGAGGAGGGGCGATGAGCAGTTCTTC. Amino acids: CASSLSSPRRGDEQFF.

There are a few counts of this clone. The chain employs TRBV28 and TRBJ2-7; D uncertain. This CDR3 contains 13 residues. Trimming shortened V by 6 bases and J by 3 bases, and 12 bases separated the two germline ends. Germline CDR1 reads MDHEN; CDR2 reads SYDVKM. The CDR3 spells CASRPGPVYEQYF. The CDR3 coding sequence is TGTGCCAGCAGACCTGGGCCAGTCTACGAGCAGTACTTC. The full variable domain, completed using reference TRBV28 and TRBJ2-7, is DVKVTQSSRYLVKRTGEKVFLECVQDMDHENMFWYRQDPGLGLRLIYFSYDVKMKEKGDIPEGYSVSREKKERFSLILESASTNQTSMYLCASRPGPVYEQYFGPGTRLTVT.

This clone was counted only a few times. The chain has TRBV5-5 and TRBJ1-5, with unresolved D. Per the germline V gene, CDR1 is SGHKS and CDR2 is YYEKEE (reference sequence). The CDR3 covers 15 residues. Trimming pared 2 bases from V and 4 bases from J, leaving 13 bases between. CDR3 region: CASSFRPQVNQPQHF. CDR3 coding DNA: TGTGCCAGCAGCTTTAGGCCGCAGGTAAATCAGCCCCAGCATTTT.

In this sample, this clone turned up once. This sequence joins TRBV5-8 and TRBJ2-2; D uncertain. The V and J ends lost 2 bases and 4 bases respectively, with 12 bases between them. CDR1 is SGHTS, CDR2 YDEGEE, per germline. The CDR3 consists of 15 residues. Here the CDR3 reads CASSLSYSRTGELFF. The CDR3 DNA is TGTGCCAGCAGCTTAAGTTACAGTCGCACCGGGGAGCTGTTTTTT. Together with reference TRBV5-8 and TRBJ2-2, the CDR3 gives the full variable domain: EAGVTQSPTHLIKTRGQQATLRCSPISGHTSVYWYQQALGLGLQFLLWYDEGEERNRGNFPPRFSGRQFPNYSSELNVNALELEDSALYLCASSLSYSRTGELFFGEGSRLTVL.

This clone was counted a few times. This rearrangement joins TRBV19 to TRBJ2-7; TRBD2 might be the D (5 bases). Per the germline V gene, CDR1 is LNHDA and CDR2 is SQIVND (reference sequence). V was cut by 1 base and J by 3 bases, with 13 bases left in between. CDR3 length: 15 residues. The CDR3 loop reads CASSIAYSRVYEQYF. The CDR3 coding sequence is TGTGCCAGTAGTATAGCCTATTCGAGGGTCTACGAGCAGTACTTC.

The CDR3 is CASSALRNTEAFF. CDR3 in DNA: TGTGCCAGCAGCGCACTTAGGAACACTGAAGCTTTCTTT. The chain employs TRBV7-2 and TRBJ1-1; the D is unclear. The V gene lost 5 bases and the J gene lost 1 base, with 8 bases spanning the gap. Germline-derived CDR1 and CDR2 are SGHTA and FQGNSA. CDR3 length: 13 residues.

The J gene is TRBJ1-5, the V gene TRBV5-8; TRBD1 matches 7 bases. The CDR3 runs to 16 residues. The junction had 11 bases not matched to a gene; V was cut back by 8 bases and J by 0 bases. Germline V gene sequence: CDR1 SGHTS, CDR2 YDEGEE. The CDR3 loop is CASATGTVHSNQPQHF. Here the CDR3 DNA reads TGTGCCAGTGCCACCGGGACAGTACATAGCAATCAGCCCCAGCATTTT. The variable domain in full, with the rest retrieved from reference TRBV5-8 and TRBJ1-5, is EAGVTQSPTHLIKTRGQQATLRCSPISGHTSVYWYQQALGLGLQFLLWYDEGEERNRGNFPPRFSGRQFPNYSSELNVNALELEDSALYLCASATGTVHSNQPQHFGDGTRLSIL.

The rearrangement joins TRBV2 to TRBJ2-5, with D unresolved. The germline V and J ends were trimmed by 5 bases and 3 bases, with 10 bases remaining between them. In germline, CDR1 is SNHLY, CDR2 FYNNEI. CDR3 length equals 13 residues. The chain's CDR3 is CASSIIVKETQYF. CDR3 DNA sequence: TGTGCCAGCAGTATAATTGTAAAAGAGACCCAGTACTTC.

The V gene is TRBV19, the J gene TRBJ2-7; TRBD2 is a possible D gene (6 bases). Germline CDR1 reads LNHDA; CDR2 reads SQIVND (reference sequence). The CDR3 covers 15 residues. Trimming shortened V by 1 base and J by 0 bases, and 10 bases separated the two germline ends. The DNA for the CDR3 is TGTGCCAGTAGTATAGTTTCGGGGGACTCCTACGAGCAGTACTTC. Translated: CASSIVSGDSYEQYF.

This clone was counted only a few times. At the DNA level, this CDR3 is encoded by other sequences in the same sample as well. This chain uses TRBV5-1 with TRBJ2-5; tentatively, D is TRBD1 (5 bases). This CDR3 contains 13 residues. Trimming cost V 0 bases and J 4 bases, with 7 bases left between them. Per the germline V gene, CDR1 is SGHRS and CDR2 is YFSETQ. CDR3 loop: CASSLGGGETQYF. The CDR3, as DNA: TGCGCCAGCAGCTTGGGGGGCGGAGAGACCCAGTACTTC.

V usage is TRBV7-3 and J usage is TRBJ1-1, with TRBD1 identical over 9 bases. In germline, CDR1 is SGHTA, CDR2 FQGTGA. V lost 5 bases, J lost 3 bases, and 4 bases stayed unmatched. The CDR3 totals 14 residues. DNA of the CDR3: TGTGCCAGCAGCCCTGGGACAGGGCACACTGAAGCTTTCTTT. Its protein is CASSPGTGHTEAFF.

The J gene is TRBJ2-5, the V gene TRBV5-6, with 9 bases lining up with TRBD1. CDR1 is SGHDT, CDR2 YYEEEE, per germline. This CDR3 contains 14 residues. Trimming cost V 3 bases and J 2 bases; bases outside gene matches: 2. CDR3 sequence (DNA): TGTGCCAGCAGCTGGACAGGGGCTCAAGAGACCCAGTACTTC. Protein sequence: CASSWTGAQETQYF. The full variable domain, rest sourced from reference TRBV5-6 and TRBJ2-5, is DAGVTQSPTHLIKTRGQQVTLRCSPKSGHDTVSWYQQALGQGPQFIFQYYEEEERQRGNFPDRFSGHQFPNYSSELNVNALLLGDSALYLCASSWTGAQETQYFGPGTRLLVL.